This paragraph reports one TCR beta chain. Its antigen is not known. This specimen comes from a study of CD8+CD57+ T cells in acquired aplastic anemia. About the study: Sorting CD4+ and CD8+ cells gave DNA averaging roughly 3.2 ug.

The germline gives CDR1 ENHRY, CDR2 SYGVKD. The V end lost 7 bases, the J end lost 3 bases, and 14 bases lay between the germline ends. CDR3 size: 14 residues. Findings of the study overall: Patients and controls shared over 25 CD8+ CDR3 sequences, which appeared highly expressed in patients and within their immunodominant clones. Significance was not reached for CD8+ Simpson's diversity between patients and controls.

TCR beta VDJ and CDR3 profiles were obtained from a genomic DNA template. TCRdb analysed the reads with MiXCR anew, one entry per CDR3 protein. The repertoire holds about 200,000 distinct CDR3 sequences, with about 60% as singletons. Whoever was chosen for sequencing had shown CD8+CD57+ cell expansion by flow cytometry. Patients uniformly had severe acquired aplastic anemia. The source is a human donor with aplastic anemia. The sample taken for sequencing was sorted CD4+, CD8+, or CD8+CD57+ T cells (not recorded which) from PBMCs. The chain recombines TRBV10-3 with TRBJ2-3, with a weak D call TRBD1 (5 bases). The CDR3 loop reads CAINPGSTTDTQYF. The CDR3 DNA is TGTGCCATCAACCCAGGGTCAACTACAGATACGCAGTATTTT.